The 17 T cell receptor beta chains below were found in one sample sequenced in a study of T cells after somatic rescue of genetic block. Profiled with immunoSEQ multiplex PCR; TCRdb holds only in-frame clones, not every one. The table includes about 68,000 clones, 80% to 95% detected once. Sequences were obtained from peripheral blood mononuclear cells (PBMCs). The receptors shown here come from a middle-aged man.

This clone was picked up many times. The chain couples TRBV2 to TRBJ1-1; D is uncertain. CDR3 length: 12 amino acids. Germline V gene sequence: CDR1 SNHLY, CDR2 FYNNEI. The V and J ends lost 3 bases and 8 bases respectively, with 10 bases between them. The CDR3 coding sequence is TGTGCCAGCAGTGACCACGGACGGGAAGCTTTCTTT. This gives the protein CASSDHGREAFF.

V is TRBV5-4 and J is TRBJ1-1, with TRBD1 matching 7 bases. V shed 4 bases, J shed 5 bases, and the junction held 8 bases outside the gene matches. The CDR3 spans 14 residues. Germline values: CDR1 SGHNT, CDR2 YYREEE (reference sequence). CDR3 loop: CASSTSRGQTEAFF. CDR3 DNA sequence: TGTGCCAGCAGCACCTCGAGGGGGCAAACTGAAGCTTTCTTT.

The chain is built from TRBV6-5 and TRBJ2-1; D ambiguous. The CDR3 consists of 14 residues. Germline V gene sequence: CDR1 MNHEY, CDR2 SVGAGI. V was trimmed by 6 bases and J by 6 bases, leaving 15 bases between them. This CDR3 is CASSSGRWSNEQFF. Written as DNA, the CDR3 is TGTGCCAGCAGCTCAGGAAGATGGAGCAATGAGCAGTTCTTC.

V and J are TRBV7-2 and TRBJ1-5; TRBD1 matches 7 bases. CDR3 length: 15 amino acids. From germline, CDR1 is SGHTA and CDR2 FQGNSA. With V trimmed by 3 bases and J by 9 bases, 11 bases remained unmatched. The CDR3: CASSFSGTATRPQHF. CDR3 bases: TGTGCCAGCAGCTTCTCCGGGACAGCGACCCGGCCCCAGCATTTT.

This chain connects TRBV5-1 to TRBJ2-5; no firm D call. Germline CDR1 and CDR2: SGHRS and YFSETQ. Trimming removed 0 bases from V and 2 bases from J, with 8 bases in between. The CDR3 is 14 residues long. The CDR3 DNA follows: TGCGCCAGCAGCTTGGGGTTTCGACAAGAGACCCAGTACTTC. Encoded protein: CASSLGFRQETQYF.

A word on this clone: An end of the junction does not agree with germline; a read error may underlie this. The rearrangement links TRBV7-7 to TRBJ2-5; 9 bases fit TRBD1. Per germline, CDR1 SSHAT and CDR2 FNYEAQ (reference sequence). There are 15 residues in the CDR3. The CDR3 is CASSPTGGYQETQYF. For the CDR3, the DNA is TGTGCTAGCAGTCCGACAGGGGGTTACCAAGAGACCCAGTACTTC.

The chain couples TRBV5-6 to TRBJ2-7; the D is unclear. V lost 5 bases and J 5 bases, leaving 14 bases between the germline ends. The CDR3 has 13 amino acids. The germline V gene has CDR1 SGHDT and CDR2 YYEEEE. The CDR3 nucleotides read TGTGCCAGCAGACTGAGTCTGAGACACGAGCAGTACTTC. Translation gives CASRLSLRHEQYF.

In DNA, the CDR3 is TGTGCCAGCGGTGGTGAAAAACTGTTTTTT. Translating gives CASGGEKLFF. The rearrangement links TRBV6-1 to TRBJ1-4; D gene uncertain. V was pared by 8 bases and J by 7 bases, with 5 bases between. Looked up from germline, CDR1 is MNHNS and CDR2 is SASEGT. The CDR3 runs to 10 residues.

To note about this clone: The sample carries other DNA sequences with the same CDR3. The chain carries TRBV28 and TRBJ1-2, with a tentative D call TRBD1 (6 bases). This CDR3 is built from 14 residues. In germline, CDR1 is MDHEN, CDR2 SYDVKM. The V end lost 6 bases, the J end lost 7 bases, and 18 bases lay between the germline ends. CDR3 sequence (DNA): TGTGCCAGCAGCCAATTACGTACCAGGGGTGGCTACACCTTC. It specifies CASSQLRTRGGYTF.

V usage is TRBV7-8 and J usage is TRBJ2-7, with no clear D. Deletions cut 2 bases from V and 3 bases from J, with 17 bases between. Germline V CDR1 and CDR2: SGHVS, FQNEAQ. CDR3 size: 16 residues. CDR3 amino acids: CASSLYLRTEFYEQYF. The CDR3 coding sequence is TGTGCCAGCAGCTTATACCTTCGAACGGAATTCTACGAGCAGTACTTC.

The CDR3 reads CASSPGDSNQPQHF. The DNA for the CDR3 is TGTGCCAGCTCACCCGGGGATAGCAATCAGCCCCAGCATTTT. The genes are TRBV18 and TRBJ1-5; D gene uncertain. The CDR3 extends over 14 amino acids. Germline CDR1 reads KGHSH; CDR2 reads LQKENI. Trimming shortened V by 3 bases and J by 0 bases, and 6 bases separated the two germline ends. The whole variable domain, remainder taken from reference TRBV18 and TRBJ1-5, is NAGVMQNPRHLVRRRGQEARLRCSPMKGHSHVYWYRQLPEEGLKFMVYLQKENIIDESGMPKERFSAEFPKEGPSILRIQQVVRGDSAAYFCASSPGDSNQPQHFGDGTRLSIL.

The rearrangement links TRBV7-8 to TRBJ1-4; D unresolved. V was trimmed by 6 bases and J by 0 bases, leaving 11 bases between them. Germline V gives CDR1 SGHVS, CDR2 FQNEAQ. The CDR3 totals 15 residues. DNA for the CDR3: TGTGCCAGCAGTCGGACGGTGGCAACTAATGAAAAACTGTTTTTT. Amino acids: CASSRTVATNEKLFF. The complete variable domain, with remaining parts taken from reference TRBV7-8 and TRBJ1-4, reads GAGVSQSPRYKVAKRGQDVALRCDPISGHVSLFWYQQALGQGPEFLTYFQNEAQLDKSGLPSDRFFAERPEGSVSTLKIQRTQQEDSAVYLCASSRTVATNEKLFFGSGTQLSVL.

The rearrangement uses TRBV2 and TRBJ2-5, with 7 positions matching TRBD1. The ends lost 7 bases at V and 4 bases at J; junction bases unmatched: 6. CDR1 and CDR2 from the germline V gene are SNHLY and FYNNEI. The CDR3 covers 13 residues. The CDR3 loop is CASKVTGPETQYF. The CDR3 nucleotides are TGTGCCAGCAAGGTGACAGGGCCAGAGACCCAGTACTTC.

The gene calls are TRBV9 and TRBJ2-5; 10 bases align to TRBD2. The V gene end was trimmed by 4 bases and the J gene end by 5 bases; junction bases not matched to a gene: 14. The CDR3 extends over 17 amino acids. Looked up from germline, CDR1 is SGDLS and CDR2 is YYNGEE. The CDR3 nucleotides read TGTGCCAGCAGCCCGGGGGGGCTAGCGGGGGCGTGGGAGACCCAGTACTTC. This gives the protein CASSPGGLAGAWETQYF.

This clone came up once. This chain joins TRBV10-3 and TRBJ2-1, with TRBD2 identical over 8 bases. V was pared by 8 bases and J by 4 bases, with 4 bases of the junction left unmatched. The CDR3 covers 13 residues. CDR1 ENHRY and CDR2 SYGVKD come from the germline V gene. CDR3 loop: CAISGGLYNEQFF. DNA of the CDR3: TGTGCCATCTCGGGAGGGTTATACAATGAGCAGTTCTTC.

The chain carries TRBV28 and TRBJ2-1; TRBD1 aligns across 7 bases. Germline lookup yields CDR1 MDHEN and CDR2 SYDVKM. The V gene end was trimmed by 3 bases and the J gene end by 5 bases; junction bases not matched to a gene: 4. The CDR3 has 14 amino acids. CDR3 sequence: CASSLGQTDNEQFF. The CDR3 DNA reads as TGTGCCAGCAGTTTGGGACAGACGGACAATGAGCAGTTCTTC.

V is TRBV5-1 and J is TRBJ1-2; the D gene is possibly TRBD1 (5 bases). CDR3 length: 15 residues. Germline CDR1 SGHRS, CDR2 YFSETQ. The ends were cut back, 2 bases at V and 3 bases at J, with 14 bases in the middle. CDR3 region: CASSLGQGAYYGYTF. CDR3 in DNA: TGCGCCAGCAGCTTAGGGCAGGGTGCATACTATGGCTACACCTTC.